This record covers a single T cell receptor (beta chain). TCRdb called the RT-PCR reads again in MiXCR, with one record for every CDR3 protein. There are about 800,000 distinct CDR3 sequences in the sample; approximately 22% occur only once, and roughly 10% lies in the top ten. The sample belongs to a study of response to subunit inactivated influenza vaccine. This CDR3 region has 16 residues. The germline V gene encodes CDR1 SEHNR and CDR2 FQNEAQ (reference sequence). V gave up 4 bases and J gave up 9 bases; unmatched junction bases: 12. The chain recombines TRBV7-9 with TRBJ2-1, with 10 bases that match TRBD2. Sequences were derived from PBMCs from blood, sampled more than 4 days after vaccination. The receptor comes from a man aged 45-65 years who received an inactivated influenza vaccine. The chain's CDR3 is CASSSPSGSGWGEQFF. CDR3 DNA sequence: TGTGCCAGCAGCTCGCCTAGCGGGAGTGGTTGGGGTGAGCAGTTCTTC.